This T cell receptor (beta chain) appears in the sequencing data of a study of T cell clonality in common variable immunodeficiency. Study results and caveats: In common variable immunodeficiency, TCR beta chains reportedly carried fewer deletions and N-nucleotide insertions. The cause of increased CVID clonality remains unclear without subpopulation sequencing. CVID subjects showed higher TCRbeta clonality than healthy controls.

Sequencing input was equivalent genomic DNA from CVID and controls. TCRdb's table, derived via immunoSEQ multiplex PCR, lists solely in-frame clones and lacks some. Altogether 20,000 or so clones were found in the sample, and no singletons occur. Blood came from CVID subjects not ill and not taking immunomodulatory or immunosuppressive medication. The table lists this clone with many counts. No antigen is known for it. The CDR3 end is not reached by the read, which stops 3 residues before it; the germline J gene fills it in. The CDR3 loop spans 15 amino acids. The germline V gene encodes CDR1 GTSNPN and CDR2 SVGIG (reference sequence). V lost 1 base to trimming and J lost 2 bases, with 15 bases between them.

The sequence was obtained from a human donor with common variable immunodeficiency. The gene calls are TRBV30 and TRBJ2-7; TRBD2 is a possible D gene (6 bases). The specimen was peripheral blood mononuclear cells. Incomplete CDR3 DNA: TGTGCCTGGAGTGGTACTAGCCCGAGAACCTACGAG. It yields the protein CAWSGTSPRTYE. The full CDR3 sequence reads CAWSGTSPRTYEQYF.